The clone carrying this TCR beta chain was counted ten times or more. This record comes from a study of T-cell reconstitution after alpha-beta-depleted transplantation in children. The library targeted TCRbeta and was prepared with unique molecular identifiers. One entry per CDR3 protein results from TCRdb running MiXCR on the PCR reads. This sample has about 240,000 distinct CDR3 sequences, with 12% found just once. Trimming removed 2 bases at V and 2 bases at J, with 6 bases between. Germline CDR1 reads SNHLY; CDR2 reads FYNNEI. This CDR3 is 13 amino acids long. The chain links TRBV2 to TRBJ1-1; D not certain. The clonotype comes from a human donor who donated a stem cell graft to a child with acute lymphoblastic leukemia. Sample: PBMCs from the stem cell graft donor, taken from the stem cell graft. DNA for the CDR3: TGTGCCAGCAGTGAATGGGCCAACACTGAAGCTTTCTTT. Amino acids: CASSEWANTEAFF.